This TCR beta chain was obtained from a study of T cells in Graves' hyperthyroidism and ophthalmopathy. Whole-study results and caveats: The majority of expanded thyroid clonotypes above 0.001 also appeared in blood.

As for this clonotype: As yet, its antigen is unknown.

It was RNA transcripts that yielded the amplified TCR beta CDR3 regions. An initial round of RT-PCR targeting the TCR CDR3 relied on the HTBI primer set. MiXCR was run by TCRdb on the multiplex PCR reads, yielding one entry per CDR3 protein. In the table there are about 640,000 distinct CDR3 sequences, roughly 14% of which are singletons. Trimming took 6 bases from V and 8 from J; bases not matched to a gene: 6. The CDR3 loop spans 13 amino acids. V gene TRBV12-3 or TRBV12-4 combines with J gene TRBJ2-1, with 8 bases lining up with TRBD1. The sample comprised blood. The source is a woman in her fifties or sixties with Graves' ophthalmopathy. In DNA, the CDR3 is TGTGCCAGCAGCCATTCGGACAGGGATGAGCAGTTCTTC. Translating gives CASSHSDRDEQFF.